Described below is a single T cell receptor (beta chain) sequence and its context. What antigen it recognizes has not been identified. No base quality information exists; no much larger clone differs at one position. The data were taken from a study of blood T cell repertoires in COVID-19 (dated by TCRdb to the early 2020s). In terms of the full investigation: Samples from collaborators originated in the United States, Italy and Spain and spanned both the acute and convalescent phases of COVID-19. The material from the prospective study consisted of cDNA or gDNA derived from T cells, B-cell-depleted T cells, or PBMCs. Deeply sampled blood TCRbeta repertoires from subjects exposed to, actively infected with, or recovered from COVID-19 were included in the dataset. The repertoires were released in a freely available public database intended as a resource for research on the immune response to SARS-CoV-2. The samples were drawn from two sources: the first 160 participants of the ongoing ImmuneRACE study, and 1,000 to 1,500 subjects contributed by 6 global collaborators. A de-identified subject ID, COVID-19 status, age in years and sex were almost always included in the sample metadata. HLA class I and class II types, where available, came from metadata supplied by the sample provider rather than from assay-based typing. Results the study describes overall, beyond this receptor: How much clinical and demographic metadata was included differed by source and by participant, and the metadata was provided uncurated.

Collaborating institutions collected whole blood in K2EDTA tubes following their own protocols. For TCRbeta analysis, collaborators shipped samples as frozen whole blood, isolated PBMCs, or DNA extracted from either of those sample types. Cut back by 4 bases and 4 bases, the V and J ends lie 17 bases apart. The CDR3, from cysteine to phenylalanine, totals 15 residues. Only the CDR3 DNA is retained, 45 bases long and in frame from the first base. The germline V gene (reference sequence) provides CDR1 MNHEY and CDR2 SMNVEV. TCRbeta CDR3 regions were amplified from genomic DNA by means of the immunoSEQ Assay, a bias-controlled multiplex PCR. Turning to the authors' computational methods: The number of nucleated cells in each sample was estimated by amplification of reference gene primers within the assay. To quantify the absolute abundance of each unique TCRbeta CDR3 rearrangement, sequence reads were collapsed and filtered. Productive Simpson clonality was computed per sample as the square root of Simpson's diversity index over productive rearrangements. TCRdb took over this immuneACCESS table, retaining in-frame rearrangements with V and J assigned. Such tables are incomplete; in checked studies, under half of the missing clones stem from an unresolved V gene, and the remainder is unexplained. From that table come the V and J calls and clone size; the DNA was used to work out D and trimming. The table for this sample lists some 260,000 clones; about 80% of them were counted only once. The ten largest clones add up to nearly 9% of the sample.

The sequence was collected from a man aged 80 or over with acute or convalescent COVID-19. The sequencing input was peripheral blood. The chain is made from TRBV27 and TRBJ2-7; TRBD1 is a possible D gene, resting on 6 matching bases. In nucleotides, the sequence is TGTGCCAGCAGTTCCTTTTTCCGGGACAAATACGAGCAGTACTTC. This yields the protein CASSSFFRDKYEQYF.